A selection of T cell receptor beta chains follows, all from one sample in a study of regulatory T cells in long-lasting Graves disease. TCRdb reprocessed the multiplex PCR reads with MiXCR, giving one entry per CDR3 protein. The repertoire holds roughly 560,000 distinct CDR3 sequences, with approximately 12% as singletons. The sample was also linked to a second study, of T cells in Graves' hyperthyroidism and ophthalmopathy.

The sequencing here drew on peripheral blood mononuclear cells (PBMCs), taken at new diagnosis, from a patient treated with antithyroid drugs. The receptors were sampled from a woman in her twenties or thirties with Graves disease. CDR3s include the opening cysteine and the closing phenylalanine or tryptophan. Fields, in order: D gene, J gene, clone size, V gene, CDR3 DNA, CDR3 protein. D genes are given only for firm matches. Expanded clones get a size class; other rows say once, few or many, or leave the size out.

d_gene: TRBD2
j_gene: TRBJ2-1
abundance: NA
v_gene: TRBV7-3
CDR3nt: TGTGCCAGCAGTCTCACGGGCGGGAGTCGCAATGAGCAGTTCTTC
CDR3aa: CASSLTGGSRNEQFF

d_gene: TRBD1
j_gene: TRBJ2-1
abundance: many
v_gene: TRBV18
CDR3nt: TGTGCCAGCTCACCACTGGGACAGGGGATCTACAATGAGCAGTTCTTC
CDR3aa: CASSPLGQGIYNEQFF

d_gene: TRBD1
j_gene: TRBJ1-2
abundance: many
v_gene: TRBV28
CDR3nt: TGTGCCAGCAGCTACCCCAGCAGGGGGGACTATGGCTACACCTTC
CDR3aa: CASSYPSRGDYGYTF

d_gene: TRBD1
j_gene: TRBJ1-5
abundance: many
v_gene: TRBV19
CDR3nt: TGTGCCAGCACGGGACAGGGAGAGGGGAATCAGCCCCAGCATTTT
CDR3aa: CASTGQGEGNQPQHF

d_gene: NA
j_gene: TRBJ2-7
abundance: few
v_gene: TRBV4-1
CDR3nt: TGCGCCAGCAGCCAATATCTCCAGGGGGACTTTTCCTACGAGCAGTACTTC
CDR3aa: CASSQYLQGDFSYEQYF

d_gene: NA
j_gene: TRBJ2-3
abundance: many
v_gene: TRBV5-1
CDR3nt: TGCGCCAGCAGCCTGGCCCCCGGGGAGACTACGCAGTATTTT
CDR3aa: CASSLAPGETTQYF

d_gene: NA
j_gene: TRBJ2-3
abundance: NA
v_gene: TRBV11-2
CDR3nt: TGTGCCAGCAGCCCGGGGGAGCGAGGAGGGTATGCAGATACGCAGTATTTT
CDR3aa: CASSPGERGGYADTQYF

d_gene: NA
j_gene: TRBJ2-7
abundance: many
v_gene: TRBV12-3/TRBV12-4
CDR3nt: TGTGCCAGCAGTTTAGGGGGAGGGGGCGAGCAGTACTTC
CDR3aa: CASSLGGGGEQYF

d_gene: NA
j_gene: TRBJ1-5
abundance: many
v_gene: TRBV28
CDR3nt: TGTGCCAGCAGTTTTTTGGGTTTGGGCGGTCAGCCCCAGCATTTT
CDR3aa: CASSFLGLGGQPQHF

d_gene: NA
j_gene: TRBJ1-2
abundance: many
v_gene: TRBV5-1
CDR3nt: TGCGCCAGCAGCTTGGGTGGGCTTGGGGCCTCGGCCTATGGCTACACCTTC
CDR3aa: CASSLGGLGASAYGYTF

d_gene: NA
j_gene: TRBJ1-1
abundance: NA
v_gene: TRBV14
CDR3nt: TGTGCCAGCAGCCTTTCAGCGGACACTGAAGCTTTCTTT
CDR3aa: CASSLSADTEAFF

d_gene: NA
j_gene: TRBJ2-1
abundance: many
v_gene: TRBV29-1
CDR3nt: TGCAGCGCCACGGTGGACTATTTGAGCTCCTACAATGAGCAGTTCTTC
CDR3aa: CSATVDYLSSYNEQFF

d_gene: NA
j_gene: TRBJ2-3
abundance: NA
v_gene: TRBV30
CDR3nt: TGTGCCTGGATCCCTGTGGTTCCTCGGGCAGATACGCAGTATTTT
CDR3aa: CAWIPVVPRADTQYF

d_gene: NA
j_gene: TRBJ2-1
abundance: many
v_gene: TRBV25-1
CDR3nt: TGTGCCAGCAGTGAAGGAGGTAACGGAGGCCCGAGAGGTGAGCAGTTCTTC
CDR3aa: CASSEGGNGGPRGEQFF

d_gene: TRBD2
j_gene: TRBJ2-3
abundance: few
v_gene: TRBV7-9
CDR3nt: TGTGCCAGCAGCATCGGACTAGCGGGAGACACAGATACGCAGTATTTT
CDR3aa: CASSIGLAGDTDTQYF

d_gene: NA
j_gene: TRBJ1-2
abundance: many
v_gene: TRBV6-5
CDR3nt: TGTGCCAGCAGTTACGGATTTAACACCAATAACTATGGCTACACCTTC
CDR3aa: CASSYGFNTNNYGYTF

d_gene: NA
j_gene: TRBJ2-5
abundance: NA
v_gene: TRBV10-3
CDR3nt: TGTGCCATCAGTGAGTCTCTATTGGGAGAGACCCAGTACTTC
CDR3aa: CAISESLLGETQYF

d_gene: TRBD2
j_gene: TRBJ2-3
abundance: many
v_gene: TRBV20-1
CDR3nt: TGCAGTGCTACGGGCGGGAGGGCCCTCCTGGACACAGATACGCAGTATTTT
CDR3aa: CSATGGRALLDTDTQYF

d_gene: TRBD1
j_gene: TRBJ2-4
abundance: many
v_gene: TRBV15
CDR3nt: TGTGCCACCAGCAGAGTCCCCTCACAGGGGAGACTAGCCAAAAACATTCAGTACTTC
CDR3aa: CATSRVPSQGRLAKNIQYF

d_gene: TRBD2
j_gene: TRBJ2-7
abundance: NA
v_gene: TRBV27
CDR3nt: TGTGCCAGCAGTTTCGGAGCGGGAGGTTACTACGAGCAGTACTTC
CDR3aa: CASSFGAGGYYEQYF

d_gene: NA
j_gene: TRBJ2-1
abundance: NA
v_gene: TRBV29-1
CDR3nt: TGCAGCCACGCCGGGTGGGGATTGGATGAGCAGTTCTTC
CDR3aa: CSHAGWGLDEQFF

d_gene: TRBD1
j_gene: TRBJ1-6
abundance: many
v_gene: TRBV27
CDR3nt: TGTGCCAGCAGTTCCTTTTCTGTCCCGGGACAGGGGTATCGGAGTAATTCACCCCTCCACTTT
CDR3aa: CASSSFSVPGQGYRSNSPLHF

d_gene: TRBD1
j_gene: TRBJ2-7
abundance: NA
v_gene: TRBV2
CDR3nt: TGTGCCAGCAGTTACAGGGGGCTAAAAGAGCAGTACTTC
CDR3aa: CASSYRGLKEQYF

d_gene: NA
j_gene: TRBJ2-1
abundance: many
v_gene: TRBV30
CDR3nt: TGTGCCTGGAGTGTAGAGAGGAGGAATGAGCAGTTCTTC
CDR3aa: CAWSVERRNEQFF

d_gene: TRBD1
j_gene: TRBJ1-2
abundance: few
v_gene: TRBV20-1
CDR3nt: TGCAGTGCTAGCGACAGGGGGGGGTATGGCTACACCTTC
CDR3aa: CSASDRGGYGYTF

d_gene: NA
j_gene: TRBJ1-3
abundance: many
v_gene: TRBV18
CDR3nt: TGTGCCAGCTCACCGACAGGTCCCTTCTCTGGAAACACCATATATTTT
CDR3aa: CASSPTGPFSGNTIYF

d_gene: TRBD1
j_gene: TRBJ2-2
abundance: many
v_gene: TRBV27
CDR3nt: TGTGCCAGCAGCCCGACAGGGATGAACACCGGGGAGCTGTTTTTT
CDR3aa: CASSPTGMNTGELFF

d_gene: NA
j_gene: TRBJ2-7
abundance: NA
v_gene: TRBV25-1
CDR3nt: TGTGCCAGCAGTGCCGGGACTCATTCCTACGAGCAGTACTTC
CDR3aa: CASSAGTHSYEQYF

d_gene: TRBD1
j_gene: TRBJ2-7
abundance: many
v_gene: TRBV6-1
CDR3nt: TGTGCCAGCAGAGAACAGGGGTCGAGCTCCTACGAGCAGTACTTC
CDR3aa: CASREQGSSSYEQYF

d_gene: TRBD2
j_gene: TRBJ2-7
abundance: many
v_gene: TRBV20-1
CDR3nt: TGCAGTGCTACAGGGACCGGTACTGCGACTAGCGCCGATCGGGAGCAGTACTTC
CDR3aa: CSATGTGTATSADREQYF

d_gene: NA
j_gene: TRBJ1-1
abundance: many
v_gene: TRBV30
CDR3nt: TGTGCCTGGAGTGGGGTGGACGGTGAAGCTTTCTTT
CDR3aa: CAWSGVDGEAFF

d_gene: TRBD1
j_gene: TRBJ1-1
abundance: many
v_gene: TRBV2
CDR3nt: TGTGCCAGCGAGGGACAGGGCTTGAACACTGAAGCTTTCTTT
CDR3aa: CASEGQGLNTEAFF

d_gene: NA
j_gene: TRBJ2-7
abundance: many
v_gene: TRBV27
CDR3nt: TGTGCCAGCAGTTTATCGATTAGTGAGGTCTACGAGCAGTACTTC
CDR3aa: CASSLSISEVYEQYF

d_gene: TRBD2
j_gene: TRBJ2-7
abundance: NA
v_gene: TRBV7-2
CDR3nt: TGTGCCAGCAGCTCCGGGACTAGCGGGAGCGAGCAGTACTTC
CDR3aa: CASSSGTSGSEQYF

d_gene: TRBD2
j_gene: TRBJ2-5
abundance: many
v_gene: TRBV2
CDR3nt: TGTGCCAGCAAGAATGGGGCGGGAGCTGAGACCCAGTACTTC
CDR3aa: CASKNGAGAETQYF

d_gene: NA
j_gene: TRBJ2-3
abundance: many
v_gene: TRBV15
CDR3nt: TGTGCCACCAGCAGAGTACAATCAGATACGCAGTATTTT
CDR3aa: CATSRVQSDTQYF

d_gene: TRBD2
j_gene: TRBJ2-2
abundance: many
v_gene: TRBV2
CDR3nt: TGTGCCAGCCTCGACTTAGCGGGAGGCCCTTACGCGGGTGGGACCGGGGAGCTGTTTTTT
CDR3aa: CASLDLAGGPYAGGTGELFF

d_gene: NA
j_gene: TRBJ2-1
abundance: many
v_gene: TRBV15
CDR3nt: TGTGCCACCAGCAGAACGGACGCCTACAATGAGCAGTTCTTC
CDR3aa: CATSRTDAYNEQFF

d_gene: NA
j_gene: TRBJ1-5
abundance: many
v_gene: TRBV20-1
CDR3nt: TGCAGTGCCGAAGAACTGGGGCAGCCCCAGCATTTT
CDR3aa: CSAEELGQPQHF

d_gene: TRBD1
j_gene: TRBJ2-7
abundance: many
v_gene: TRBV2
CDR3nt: TGTGCCAGCAGTGAAGGGGGACAGGCTCCCGGGTACGAGCAGTACTTC
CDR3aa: CASSEGGQAPGYEQYF

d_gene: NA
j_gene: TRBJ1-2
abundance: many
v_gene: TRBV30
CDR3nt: TGTGCCTGGGGTGATGGGCAGGAGGCTCTCCGTGGCTACACCTTC
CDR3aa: CAWGDGQEALRGYTF

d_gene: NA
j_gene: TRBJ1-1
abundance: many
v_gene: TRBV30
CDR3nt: TGTGCCTGGAGTAAAGGGTATGACACTGAAGCTTTCTTT
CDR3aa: CAWSKGYDTEAFF

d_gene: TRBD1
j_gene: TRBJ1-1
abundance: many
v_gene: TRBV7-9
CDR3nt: TGTGCCAGCAGCTCCTCGGGACAGGGAGCTTTCTTT
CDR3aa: CASSSSGQGAFF

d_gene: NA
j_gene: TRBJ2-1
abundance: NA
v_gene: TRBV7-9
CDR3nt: TGTGCCAGCAGCTTCTTTAAGATAAGTGAGCAGTTCTTC
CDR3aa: CASSFFKISEQFF

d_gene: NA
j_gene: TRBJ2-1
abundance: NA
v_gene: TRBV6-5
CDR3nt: TGTGCCAGCAATTACCCCCCGGGCCTCGCCAATGAGCAGTTCTTC
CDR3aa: CASNYPPGLANEQFF